Each of the 31 T cell receptor beta chains below was sequenced from the same sample in a study of control samples from healthy donors and cancer patients (dated by TCRdb to 2018 to 2020). The method was the immunoSEQ multiplex PCR assay. Not all clones reach the TCRdb copy of this immuneACCESS table, which keeps in-frame sequences only. Checked studies attribute under half of the gap to unresolved V genes and leave the rest unexplained. Within this sample are around 140,000 clones, with 90% to 95% of them counted one time only. The ten largest clones capture 5.5% to 7.5% of the sample. What was sequenced was blood. The source of these receptors is a man younger than 35 in good health.

The chain is built from TRBV30 and TRBJ1-1; D gene uncertain. V was cut by 6 bases and J by 4 bases, with 12 bases left in between. This CDR3 is 12 amino acids long. Germline V CDR1 and CDR2: GTSNPN, SVGIG (reference sequence). CDR3 sequence reads: CACPSGITEAFF. CDR3 nucleotide sequence: TGTGCCTGCCCGAGTGGTATCACTGAAGCTTTCTTT.

This clone was seen once. The chain combines TRBV7-9 with TRBJ2-1; 10 nucleotides agree with TRBD2. Trimming at V came to 7 bases and at J to 1 base, leaving 7 bases not matched to a gene. Germline V lookup: CDR1 SEHNR, CDR2 FQNEAQ (reference sequence). The CDR3 length is 16 residues. CDR3: CASTPSGGGSYNEQFF. The CDR3 DNA follows: TGTGCCAGCACCCCTAGCGGGGGAGGGTCCTACAATGAGCAGTTCTTC.

The chain couples TRBV27 to TRBJ1-1; 9 bases align to TRBD1. Trimming at V came to 8 bases and at J to 6 bases, leaving 10 bases not matched to a gene. The CDR3 length is 14 residues. The germline CDR1 and CDR2 sequences are MNHEY and SMNVEV (reference sequence). CDR3 residues: CASVTDRGHAEAFF. The CDR3 nucleotides read TGTGCCAGCGTAACGGACAGGGGTCACGCTGAAGCTTTCTTT.

The rearrangement links TRBV5-1 to TRBJ2-7, with 7 positions matching TRBD2. V lost 4 bases to trimming and J lost 2 bases; unmatched junction nucleotides: 12. Germline V gives CDR1 SGHRS, CDR2 YFSETQ. The CDR3 has 16 residues. The CDR3 DNA is TGCGCCAGCAGCCCCCGTTTTGGGGGGGGAGCCTACGAGCAGTACTTC. This encodes CASSPRFGGGAYEQYF.

In this sample, this clone turned up once. The chain recombines TRBV15 with TRBJ1-2, with unresolved D. The CDR3 length is 16 residues. Germline CDR1 LNHNV, CDR2 YYDKDF (reference sequence). The V gene lost 0 bases and the J gene lost 4 bases, with 15 bases spanning the gap. The CDR3 sequence is CATSRDPDGASYGYTF. CDR3 bases: TGTGCCACCAGCAGAGATCCTGACGGCGCCTCCTATGGCTACACCTTC.

The rearrangement links TRBV25-1 to TRBJ1-1; TRBD1 agrees at 7 bases. The ends lost 5 bases at V and 5 bases at J; junction bases unmatched: 8. Germline V lookup: CDR1 MGHDK, CDR2 SYGVNS. CDR3 length: 14 amino acids. The CDR3 nucleotides read TGTGCCAGCAGTAGGTTGACAGGGAGTACTGAAGCTTTCTTT. The encoded protein is CASSRLTGSTEAFF.

The chain couples TRBV27 to TRBJ2-1; D ambiguous. This CDR3 is built from 14 residues. Germline loops: CDR1 MNHEY, CDR2 SMNVEV (reference sequence). Trimming stripped 5 bases from V and 4 bases from J, with 12 bases between. The CDR3 region has the DNA TGTGCCAGCAGTGTGACCCAGGCTTACAATGAGCAGTTCTTC. The encoded protein is CASSVTQAYNEQFF.

The chain is built from TRBV10-1 and TRBJ1-6, with a weak D call TRBD1 (5 bases). This CDR3 comprises 17 residues. Germline V gene data show CDR1 as WNHNN and CDR2 as SYGVQD (reference sequence). V shed 0 bases and J shed 8 bases, with 17 bases lying between them. The CDR3 nucleotides are TGCGCCAGCAGTGAGTCCTGGAAAACCGGGACTCATTCACCCCTCCACTTT. This gives the protein CASSESWKTGTHSPLHF.

DNA of the CDR3: TGTGCCAGTAGCACTTTTGAGTCCTCAACAGATACGCAGTATTTT. This codes for CASSTFESSTDTQYF. The chain carries TRBV19 and TRBJ2-3; no clear D. Germline lookup yields CDR1 LNHDA and CDR2 SQIVND (reference sequence). The CDR3 runs to 15 residues. V was trimmed by 6 bases and J by 3 bases, leaving 16 bases between them.

CDR3 region: CAWSPRKDYQPQHF. The CDR3 coding sequence is TGTGCCTGGAGCCCTCGGAAGGACTATCAGCCCCAGCATTTT. This sequence joins TRBV30 and TRBJ1-5; no reliable D call. Trimming removed 3 bases from V and 5 bases from J, with 14 bases in between. CDR1 GTSNPN and CDR2 SVGIG come from the germline V gene (reference sequence). The CDR3 spans 14 residues.

The chain joins TRBV6-1 to TRBJ1-5; 7 bases match TRBD1. Germline lookup yields CDR1 MNHNS and CDR2 SASEGT. This CDR3 has 13 amino acids. The V gene end was trimmed by 2 bases and the J gene end by 7 bases; junction bases not matched to a gene: 2. The CDR3 DNA is TGTGCCAGCAGTGAAATACAGGGGCAGCCCCAGCATTTT. Translated: CASSEIQGQPQHF.

The gene calls are TRBV27 and TRBJ2-1; no clear D gene. The V end was cut by 3 bases, the J end by 6 bases, with 15 bases between. The CDR3 is 15 residues long. The germline gives CDR1 MNHEY, CDR2 SMNVEV (reference sequence). The CDR3 is CASSFGSPWGNEQFF. DNA for the CDR3: TGTGCCAGCAGTTTCGGATCCCCCTGGGGCAATGAGCAGTTCTTC.

The chain uses TRBV24-1 and TRBJ1-5; TRBD1 might be the D (5 bases). CDR1 and CDR2 from the germline V gene are KGHDR and SFDVKD. The CDR3 totals 16 residues. The V and J ends lost 8 bases and 0 bases respectively, with 16 bases between them. This chain's CDR3 is CATTHPYRNSNQPQHF. As DNA, the CDR3 is TGTGCCACCACCCACCCCTACAGGAATAGCAATCAGCCCCAGCATTTT.

The chain carries TRBV28 and TRBJ2-2, with D possibly being TRBD1 or TRBD2 (5 bases each). The CDR3 is 16 residues long. CDR1 and CDR2 (germline): MDHEN, SYDVKM. The V and J ends lost 8 bases and 7 bases respectively, with 23 bases between them. The chain's CDR3 is CASDRLAGTVGGELFF. The CDR3, as DNA: TGTGCCAGCGATCGGTTGGCCGGGACCGTCGGCGGGGAGCTGTTTTTT.

The V and J genes are TRBV28 and TRBJ1-4, with 10 nucleotides matching TRBD1. J lost 8 bases, V lost 6 bases, and 6 bases had no gene match. This CDR3 is built from 14 residues. Germline CDR1 and CDR2: MDHEN and SYDVKM. CDR3 coding DNA: TGTGCCAGCAGCTCGGGACAGGGGAGCGAAAAACTGTTTTTT. Translation gives CASSSGQGSEKLFF.

The rearrangement links TRBV9 to TRBJ1-4; TRBD1 matches 7 bases. The CDR3 covers 16 residues. Per the germline V gene, CDR1 is SGDLS and CDR2 is YYNGEE. V dropped 3 bases and J dropped 6; count of bases not matched to a gene: 11. The CDR3 DNA reads TGTGCCAGCAGCGGTCGGGGGGACAGAAGTTATGAAAAACTGTTTTTT. It yields the protein CASSGRGDRSYEKLFF.

The chain carries TRBV5-6 and TRBJ2-7; 8 bases agree with TRBD1. The CDR3 is 17 residues long. Germline assignment: CDR1 SGHDT and CDR2 YYEEEE. J lost 0 bases, V lost 1 base, and 9 bases had no gene match. Here the CDR3 reads CASSLFGTGPLSYEQYF. The CDR3 nucleotides are TGTGCCAGCAGCTTGTTCGGGACAGGCCCGCTCTCCTACGAGCAGTACTTC.

This sequence joins TRBV4-2 and TRBJ2-1; 12 nucleotides agree with TRBD2. The CDR3 has 23 residues. The J segment lost 0 bases and the V segment lost 1 base, leaving 19 bases of the junction unmatched. Germline loops: CDR1 LGHNA, CDR2 YNFKEQ. The CDR3 sequence: CASSQVGPSAGLAGFSSYNEQFF. The CDR3 region has the DNA TGTGCCAGCAGCCAAGTAGGTCCCTCTGCGGGACTAGCGGGTTTTAGCTCCTACAATGAGCAGTTCTTC.

The chain recombines TRBV5-1 with TRBJ2-1; D perhaps matches TRBD2 (5 bases). CDR1 and CDR2 from the germline V gene are SGHRS and YFSETQ. The V end lost 1 base, the J end lost 5 bases, and 10 bases lay between the germline ends. CDR3 length equals 14 residues. DNA of the CDR3: TGCGCCAGCAGCTTGACCGCGGGCAACAATGAGCAGTTCTTC. It yields the protein CASSLTAGNNEQFF.

The chain employs TRBV12-1 and TRBJ2-1; TRBD2, the table's D call, lacks a check against the DNA. TRBV12-1 is shown as a pseudogene. This CDR3 has 14 amino acids. The CDR3 nucleotides are TGTGCCAGCAGCCCCCGAGTGACGAGAGGCGAGCAGTTCTTC. Translating it yields CASSPRVTRGEQFF.

This sequence joins TRBV4-3 and TRBJ1-2, with D uncertain. The germline V and J ends were trimmed by 2 bases and 7 bases, with 5 bases remaining between them. CDR1 and CDR2 from the germline V gene are LGHNA and YSLEER. This CDR3 has 11 residues. The CDR3 region has the DNA TGCGCCAGCAGCCAATCGGGTGGCTACACCTTC. It codes for CASSQSGGYTF.

This sequence joins TRBV4-1 and TRBJ1-1; the D is unclear. This CDR3 has 14 amino acids. Trimming pared 1 base from V and 5 bases from J, leaving 11 bases between. In germline, CDR1 is MGHRA, CDR2 YSYEKL. The CDR3 here is CASSQAPGRTEAFF. In DNA, the CDR3 is TGCGCCAGCAGCCAAGCGCCGGGAAGAACTGAAGCTTTCTTT.

This rearrangement joins TRBV25-1 to TRBJ2-5; possibly TRBD2 for D (7 bases). There are 15 residues in the CDR3. Trimming removed 1 base from V and 4 bases from J, with 13 bases in between. Germline CDR1 and CDR2: MGHDK and SYGVNS. The chain's CDR3 is CASSEFSRGGETQYF. CDR3 DNA: TGTGCCAGCAGTGAATTTTCAAGGGGGGGAGAGACCCAGTACTTC.

The chain combines TRBV5-1 with TRBJ1-3; D not certain. The CDR3 is made up of 15 amino acids. Germline CDR1 and CDR2: SGHRS and YFSETQ. V lost 1 base to trimming and J lost 4 bases, with 12 bases between them. Written as DNA, the CDR3 is TGCGCCAGCAGCTTGCGGCAAGTGGAGGGAAACACCATATATTTT. It codes for CASSLRQVEGNTIYF.

The rearrangement joins TRBV11-3 to TRBJ2-1; D may be TRBD1 (5 bases). This CDR3 spans 14 amino acids. Trimming pared 5 bases from V and 8 bases from J, leaving 16 bases between. Germline-derived CDR1 and CDR2 are SGHNT and YENEEA. CDR3 bases: TGTGCCAGCAGCCCCGTTGGCATAGGGGATGAGCAGTTCTTC. Protein: CASSPVGIGDEQFF.

This chain joins TRBV3-1 (or the pseudogene TRBV3-2) and TRBJ2-7, with 11 bases aligning to TRBD2. J lost 3 bases, V lost 0 bases, and 10 bases had no gene match. Germline CDR1 and CDR2: LGHDT and YNNKEL (reference sequence). There are 18 residues in the CDR3. The CDR3 bases are TGTGCCAGCAGCCAAGATCAACTAGCGGGAGTTCTTTTCTACGAGCAGTACTTC. Encoded protein: CASSQDQLAGVLFYEQYF.

The chain carries TRBV6-5 and TRBJ1-2, with D possibly being TRBD1 (5 bases). CDR3 length: 14 residues. Trimming took 5 bases from V and 3 from J, leaving 13 bases between them. In germline, CDR1 is MNHEY, CDR2 SVGAGI. This chain's CDR3 is CASSNRLDYYGYTF. Here the CDR3 DNA reads TGTGCCAGCAGTAACAGGCTGGACTACTATGGCTACACCTTC.

The chain uses TRBV5-8 and TRBJ2-1; no definite D call. The CDR3 is 17 residues long. Germline V gene sequence: CDR1 SGHTS, CDR2 YDEGEE. The V end was cut by 2 bases, the J end by 0 bases, with 15 bases between. CDR3: CASSFSGSYSSYNEQFF. CDR3 in DNA: TGTGCCAGCAGCTTTTCCGGGTCCTACAGCTCCTACAATGAGCAGTTCTTC.

This chain uses TRBV7-9 with TRBJ1-5, with D perhaps matching TRBD1 (6 bases). V was trimmed by 5 bases and J by 6 bases, leaving 23 bases between them. From germline, CDR1 is SEHNR and CDR2 FQNEAQ (reference sequence). The CDR3 has 17 amino acids. The CDR3 coding sequence is TGTGCCAGCAGCATAGGGACTCACCCCGGGGGCACTCAGCCCCAGCATTTT. Translated: CASSIGTHPGGTQPQHF.

This clone was observed once. The V call is TRBV28, the J call TRBJ2-3; D is perhaps TRBD1 (6 bases). V lost 2 bases and J lost 6, with 21 bases in between. The germline V gene encodes CDR1 MDHEN and CDR2 SYDVKM. This CDR3 is 17 amino acids long. CDR3 coding DNA: TGTGCCAGCAGTTTAATCTGGGCAGGGGACCGCGGGGATACGCAGTATTTT. Its protein is CASSLIWAGDRGDTQYF.

The chain joins TRBV7-6 to TRBJ2-2, with 15 bases fitting TRBD2. In germline, CDR1 is SGHVS, CDR2 FNYEAQ. The CDR3 is 17 amino acids. The trim removed 4 bases at V and 5 bases at J, leaving 5 bases unmatched. The DNA for the CDR3 is TGTGCCAGCAGCTCAAAAGGGACTAGCGGGAGGACCGGGGAGCTGTTTTTT. Its translation: CASSSKGTSGRTGELFF.